These 29 T cell receptor beta chains were sequenced from one sample in a study of blood T cell repertoires in COVID-19. The table came from immunoSEQ multiplex PCR; TCRdb's copy has only in-frame clones and leaves some out. The sample holds over 150,000 clones, more than 75% seen once. Sequencing input: peripheral blood. Receptors were obtained from a man in his 60s with COVID-19, enrolled during active disease.

This chain uses TRBV6-2 or TRBV6-3 with TRBJ1-5, with 9 positions matching TRBD1. CDR3 length: 18 amino acids. With 6 bases clipped from V and 3 bases from J, the junction kept 15 bases outside the gene matches. Germline V gives CDR1 MNHEY, CDR2 SVGEGT. CDR3 loop: CASSPQGAGVFTNQPQHF. DNA for the CDR3: TGTGCCAGCAGCCCACAGGGGGCGGGAGTATTTACCAATCAGCCCCAGCATTTT.

This clone appeared once. The gene calls are TRBV28 and TRBJ1-6; no firm D call. The CDR3 covers 11 residues. Trimming removed 4 bases from V and 7 bases from J, with 2 bases in between. Looked up from germline, CDR1 is MDHEN and CDR2 is SYDVKM. In DNA, the CDR3 is TGTGCCAGCAGTTCGAATTCACCCCTCCACTTT. Translated, it gives CASSSNSPLHF. Using reference TRBV28 and TRBJ1-6 for the parts outside the CDR3, the full variable domain is DVKVTQSSRYLVKRTGEKVFLECVQDMDHENMFWYRQDPGLGLRLIYFSYDVKMKEKGDIPEGYSVSREKKERFSLILESASTNQTSMYLCASSSNSPLHFGNGTRLTVT.

The chain has TRBV7-3 and TRBJ1-1, with D possibly TRBD1 on 5 matching bases. V was cut by 4 bases and J by 4 bases, with 16 bases left in between. Per the germline V gene, CDR1 is SGHTA and CDR2 is FQGTGA. The CDR3 loop spans 15 amino acids. DNA for the CDR3: TGTGCCAGCAGCTCTCGGGGGGACGGATTCACTGAAGCTTTCTTT. It codes for CASSSRGDGFTEAFF.

The rearrangement joins TRBV30 to TRBJ1-2; no clear D gene. CDR3 length: 16 residues. CDR1 and CDR2 (germline): GTSNPN, SVGIG (reference sequence). The V gene lost 0 bases and the J gene lost 8 bases, with 22 bases spanning the gap. The CDR3 spells CAWSVLASPTSGGYTF. In DNA, the CDR3 is TGTGCCTGGAGTGTACTGGCTTCGCCTACTTCGGGGGGCTACACCTTC.

The chain couples TRBV6-1 to TRBJ2-3; TRBD1 might be the D (5 bases). V dropped 2 bases and J dropped 9 bases, with 15 bases sitting between them. The germline V gene encodes CDR1 MNHNS and CDR2 SASEGT. CDR3 length: 14 amino acids. The CDR3 nucleotides are TGTGCCAGCAGTGAACTGTATGCCCCAGGGACGCAGTATTTT. This codes for CASSELYAPGTQYF.

The V call is TRBV6-5, the J call TRBJ2-7, with D uncertain. This CDR3 contains 15 residues. Germline lookup yields CDR1 MNHEY and CDR2 SVGAGI. V lost 2 bases and J 2 bases, leaving 13 bases between the germline ends. The CDR3 region has the DNA TGTGCCAGCAGTTACAATAATATAGATACCTACGAGCAGTACTTC. Amino acid sequence: CASSYNNIDTYEQYF.

The V and J genes are TRBV5-1 and TRBJ2-5; TRBD2 matches at 8 bases. CDR3 size: 17 residues. The V segment lost 3 bases and the J segment 5 bases; nucleotides outside the gene matches: 15. Germline loops: CDR1 SGHRS, CDR2 YFSETQ. CDR3 nucleotide sequence: TGCGCCAGCAGCTCAACCACAAATGGAGCGGGAGCCGAGACCCAGTACTTC. As protein: CASSSTTNGAGAETQYF.

This clone was detected only once. V is TRBV7-2 and J is TRBJ2-7; TRBD1 agrees at 7 bases. The V and J ends lost 4 bases and 3 bases, in that order; junction bases with no gene match: 3. CDR3 size: 13 residues. Germline CDR1 is SGHTA and CDR2 is FQGNSA. CDR3 DNA sequence: TGTGCCAGCAGCTGGGACAGACTCTACGAGCAGTACTTC. Residues: CASSWDRLYEQYF.

The chain recombines TRBV6-5 with TRBJ1-2; the match to TRBD1 covers 9 bases. The CDR3 contains 13 residues. Germline assignment: CDR1 MNHEY and CDR2 SVGAGI. The ends lost 6 bases at V and 4 bases at J; junction bases unmatched: 3. The CDR3 spells CASRSGQGYGYTF. The DNA for the CDR3 is TGTGCCAGCAGATCGGGACAGGGCTATGGCTACACCTTC.

The chain recombines TRBV6-4 with TRBJ2-1; TRBD2 agrees at 8 bases. J was trimmed by 3 bases and V by 4 bases; bases with no gene match: 5. The germline V gene has CDR1 MRHNA and CDR2 SNTAGT. The CDR3 length is 15 residues. CDR3 DNA: TGTGCCAGCAGTGTACTAGCGGAGCGCTACAATGAGCAGTTCTTC. Translating it yields CASSVLAERYNEQFF.

This chain joins TRBV18 and TRBJ1-2; D gene ambiguous. V dropped 1 base and J dropped 0 bases, with 9 bases sitting between them. The CDR3 length is 15 residues. Per germline, CDR1 KGHSH and CDR2 LQKENI. CDR3 sequence reads: CASSPQTEPNYGYTF. DNA for the CDR3: TGTGCCAGCTCACCACAAACAGAACCTAACTATGGCTACACCTTC.

The chain couples TRBV4-1 to TRBJ2-1, with TRBD2 matching 9 bases. Germline V gene lookup returns CDR1 MGHRA and CDR2 YSYEKL. J was trimmed by 6 bases and V by 5 bases; bases with no gene match: 8. CDR3 length: 15 residues. CDR3 protein: CASSLQGTSFNEQFF. As DNA, the CDR3 is TGCGCCAGCAGCTTACAGGGGACTAGCTTCAATGAGCAGTTCTTC.

This chain uses TRBV6-2 or TRBV6-3 with TRBJ1-5; the match to TRBD1 covers 8 bases. The ends lost 0 bases at V and 6 bases at J; junction bases unmatched: 10. CDR1 and CDR2 (germline): MNHEY, SVGEGT. This CDR3 has 17 residues. The CDR3 here is CASSYSKEGQEGQPQHF. The CDR3 DNA is TGTGCCAGCAGTTACTCGAAAGAGGGACAGGAGGGTCAGCCCCAGCATTTT.

V is TRBV27 and J is TRBJ1-5; 7 bases fit TRBD1. V shed 0 bases and J 0 bases; nucleotides not matched to a gene: 11. CDR3 length: 19 amino acids. The germline gives CDR1 MNHEY, CDR2 SMNVEV (reference sequence). CDR3 bases: TGTGCCAGCAGTTTATCGAGGGGGCGTGTTTTGGGTAGCAATCAGCCCCAGCATTTT. Amino acids: CASSLSRGRVLGSNQPQHF.

Notes on this clone: Germline and junction disagree at one end, which may indicate a read error. The CDR3 DNA reads as TGCAGTGCTAAGACTAGCGGGAGTGTATTATTT. It translates to CSAKTSGSVLF. The genes are TRBV20-1 and TRBJ2-3; 12 bases map to TRBD2. Germline V lookup: CDR1 DFQATT, CDR2 SNEGSKA (reference sequence). CDR3 length: 11 amino acids.

The V call is TRBV7-2, the J call TRBJ1-3; 9 bases line up with TRBD1. V trimming: 6 bases; J trimming: 0 bases; junction bases outside the gene matches: 0. Germline assignment: CDR1 SGHTA and CDR2 FQGNSA. This CDR3 is built from 14 residues. This chain's CDR3 is CASRGQGSGNTIYF. In nucleotides, the CDR3 is TGTGCCAGCAGGGGACAGGGCTCTGGAAACACCATATATTTT.

The V gene is TRBV6-6, the J gene TRBJ1-5, with 7 bases aligning to TRBD1. The trim removed 2 bases at V and 4 bases at J, leaving 5 bases unmatched. Per germline, CDR1 MNHNY and CDR2 SVGAGI (reference sequence). The CDR3 extends over 15 amino acids. This CDR3 reads CASSYRQGSNQPQHF. CDR3 DNA sequence: TGTGCCAGCAGTTACCGACAGGGCTCTAATCAGCCCCAGCATTTT.

The chain carries TRBV28 and TRBJ2-1, with TRBD2 identical over 9 bases. Germline CDR1 is MDHEN and CDR2 is SYDVKM. V lost 1 base and J lost 3; bases outside the gene matches: 4. This CDR3 is 16 amino acids long. This chain's CDR3 is CASSLFSGGYYNEQFF. Here the CDR3 DNA reads TGTGCCAGCAGTTTATTTAGCGGGGGTTACTACAATGAGCAGTTCTTC.

The gene calls are TRBV5-5 and TRBJ2-1, with TRBD1 matching over 10 bases. With V trimmed by 4 bases and J by 4 bases, 5 bases remained unmatched. Germline assignment: CDR1 SGHKS and CDR2 YYEKEE (reference sequence). This CDR3 has 15 amino acids. CDR3 DNA sequence: TGTGCCAGCAGCCCGGACAGGGGGTATTACAATGAGCAGTTCTTC. It specifies CASSPDRGYYNEQFF.

The chain combines TRBV6-5 with TRBJ1-2; 12 positions match TRBD1. This CDR3 contains 14 residues. The V and J ends lost 5 bases and 7 bases, in that order; junction bases with no gene match: 5. Per the germline V gene, CDR1 is MNHEY and CDR2 is SVGAGI. CDR3 coding DNA: TGTGCCAGCAGTACCGGGACAGGGGGCTCTGGCTACACCTTC. This sequence encodes CASSTGTGGSGYTF.

This chain links TRBV7-3 with TRBJ1-1; a weak D match, TRBD1 (5 bases). CDR3 length: 15 residues. V dropped 5 bases and J dropped 0 bases, with 13 bases sitting between them. In germline, CDR1 is SGHTA, CDR2 FQGTGA. In DNA, the CDR3 is TGTGCCAGCAGCCCGGAGGGGACTTTGAACACTGAAGCTTTCTTT. Its protein product is CASSPEGTLNTEAFF.

CDR3 coding DNA: TGTGCCAGCAGCCTAGAGGGGACAGTTAATCAGCCCCAGCATTTT. Translation gives CASSLEGTVNQPQHF. The chain is built from TRBV9 and TRBJ1-5; 7 nucleotides match TRBD1. Germline values: CDR1 SGDLS, CDR2 YYNGEE. The CDR3 spans 15 residues. V trimming: 4 bases; J trimming: 4 bases; junction bases outside the gene matches: 8.

The gene calls are TRBV2 and TRBJ1-3, with D maybe TRBD1 (5 bases). Germline assignment: CDR1 SNHLY and CDR2 FYNNEI. This CDR3 is 15 amino acids long. The V end was cut by 7 bases, the J end by 0 bases, with 13 bases between. The CDR3 protein is CASTKQTVSGNTIYF. The CDR3 DNA follows: TGTGCCAGCACTAAGCAGACAGTCTCTGGAAACACCATATATTTT.

V gene TRBV18 combines with J gene TRBJ1-4, with D tentatively TRBD1 (6 bases). CDR3 length equals 13 residues. Between the trimmed V and J ends, which lost 6 bases and 7 bases, there was a span of 12 bases. Looked up from germline, CDR1 is KGHSH and CDR2 is LQKENI. CDR3 in amino acids: CASSGRGSEKLFF. Here the CDR3 DNA reads TGTGCCAGCTCGGGCAGGGGAAGTGAAAAACTGTTTTTT.

This rearrangement joins TRBV6-1 to TRBJ2-5; 9 nucleotides line up with TRBD2. Per the germline V gene, CDR1 is MNHNS and CDR2 is SASEGT. V shed 4 bases and J 0 bases; nucleotides not matched to a gene: 9. The CDR3 consists of 17 residues. The DNA of the CDR3 is TGTGCCAGCAGTGCACCAAGACTAGCGGCCTACCAAGAGACCCAGTACTTC. Translation: CASSAPRLAAYQETQYF.

The chain carries TRBV29-1 and TRBJ2-3; 12 bases are a match to TRBD2. The CDR3 is made up of 14 amino acids. Looked up from germline, CDR1 is SQVTM and CDR2 is ANQGSEA. The V segment lost 2 bases and the J segment 7 bases; nucleotides outside the gene matches: 4. The CDR3 DNA sequence: TGCAGCGTTGAACTAGCGGGAGGGCCGAATACGCAGTATTTT. This codes for CSVELAGGPNTQYF.

This clone was detected once. The chain combines TRBV11-3 with TRBJ2-3; 8 bases match TRBD2. Germline V gene sequence: CDR1 SGHNT, CDR2 YENEEA. The CDR3 sequence is 17 residues long. V was clipped by 1 base and J by 2 bases; unmatched bases: 8. The CDR3 spells CASSLGLGSGATDTQYF. CDR3 in DNA: TGTGCCAGCAGCTTAGGGTTGGGTAGCGGGGCCACAGATACGCAGTATTTT.

This clone has more than one count but fewer than ten. V usage is TRBV19 and J usage is TRBJ1-3, with D unclear. CDR3 length: 18 residues. V lost 0 bases, J lost 0 bases, and 15 bases lay in between. Germline lookup yields CDR1 LNHDA and CDR2 SQIVND (reference sequence). As DNA, the CDR3 is TGTGCCAGTAGTATAGAAGTTGGTTTCTTGAGCTCTGGAAACACCATATATTTT. Its protein is CASSIEVGFLSSGNTIYF.

This rearrangement joins TRBV19 to TRBJ1-2; the D gene is possibly TRBD1 (5 bases). CDR1 and CDR2 from the germline V gene are LNHDA and SQIVND (reference sequence). The CDR3 contains 14 residues. With 0 bases removed from V and 4 bases from J, the gap between germline ends came to 9 bases. CDR3 in amino acids: CASSIDRDSYGYTF. DNA for the CDR3: TGTGCCAGTAGTATAGACAGAGACAGCTATGGCTACACCTTC. The full variable domain, completed using reference TRBV19 and TRBJ1-2, is DGGITQSPKYLFRKEGQNVTLSCEQNLNHDAMYWYRQDPGQGLRLIYYSQIVNDFQKGDIAEGYSVSREKKESFPLTVTSAQKNPTAFYLCASSIDRDSYGYTFGSGTRLTVV.